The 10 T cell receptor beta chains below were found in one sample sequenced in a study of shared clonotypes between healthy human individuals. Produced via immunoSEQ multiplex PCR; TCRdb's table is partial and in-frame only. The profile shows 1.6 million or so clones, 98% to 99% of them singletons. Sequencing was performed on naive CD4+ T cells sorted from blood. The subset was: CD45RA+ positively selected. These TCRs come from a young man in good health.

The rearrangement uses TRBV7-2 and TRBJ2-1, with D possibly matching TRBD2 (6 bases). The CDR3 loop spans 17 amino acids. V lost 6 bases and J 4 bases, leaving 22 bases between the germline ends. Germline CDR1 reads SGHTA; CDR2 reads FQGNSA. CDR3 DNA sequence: TGTGCCAGCAGTTCACTGACACTAGCCCGGTATTACAATGAGCAGTTCTTC. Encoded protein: CASSSLTLARYYNEQFF. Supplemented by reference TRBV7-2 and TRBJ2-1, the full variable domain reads GAGVSQSPSNKVTEKGKDVELRCDPISGHTALYWYRQSLGQGLEFLIYFQGNSAPDKSGLPSDRFSAERTGGSVSTLTIQRTQQEDSAVYLCASSSLTLARYYNEQFFGPGTRLTVL.

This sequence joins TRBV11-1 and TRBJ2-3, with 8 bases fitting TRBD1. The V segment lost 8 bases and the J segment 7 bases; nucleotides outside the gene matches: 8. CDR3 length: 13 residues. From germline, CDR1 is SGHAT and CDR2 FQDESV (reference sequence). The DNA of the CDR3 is TGTGCCAGCTCCGCCCAGGGGGCAAATACGCAGTATTTT. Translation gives CASSAQGANTQYF.

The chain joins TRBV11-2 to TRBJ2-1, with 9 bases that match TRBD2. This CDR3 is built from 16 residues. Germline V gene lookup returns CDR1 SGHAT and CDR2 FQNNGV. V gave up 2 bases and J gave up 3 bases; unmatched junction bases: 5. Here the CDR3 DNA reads TGTGCCAGCAGCTTACATCTAGCGGGGTTCTACAATGAGCAGTTCTTC. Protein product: CASSLHLAGFYNEQFF.

The DNA of the CDR3 is TGTGCCACCATAGCGGGGGCCTGGGACGAGCAGTACTTC. Translating gives CATIAGAWDEQYF. The rearrangement joins TRBV28 to TRBJ2-7; 9 nucleotides match TRBD2. From germline, CDR1 is MDHEN and CDR2 SYDVKM. J lost 5 bases, V lost 10 bases, and 9 bases had no gene match. CDR3 length equals 13 residues.

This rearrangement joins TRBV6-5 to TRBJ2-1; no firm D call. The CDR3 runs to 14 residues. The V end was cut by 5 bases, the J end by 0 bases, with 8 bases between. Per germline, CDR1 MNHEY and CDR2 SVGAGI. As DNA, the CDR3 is TGTGCCAGCAGTGACGGAAGCTCCTACAATGAGCAGTTCTTC. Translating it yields CASSDGSSYNEQFF.

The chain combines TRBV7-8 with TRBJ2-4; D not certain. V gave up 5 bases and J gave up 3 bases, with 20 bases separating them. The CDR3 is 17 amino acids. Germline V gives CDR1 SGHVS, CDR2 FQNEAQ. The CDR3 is CASSLPLLGVGKNIQYF. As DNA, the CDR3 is TGTGCCAGCAGCCTACCTTTACTTGGGGTGGGCAAAAACATTCAGTACTTC.

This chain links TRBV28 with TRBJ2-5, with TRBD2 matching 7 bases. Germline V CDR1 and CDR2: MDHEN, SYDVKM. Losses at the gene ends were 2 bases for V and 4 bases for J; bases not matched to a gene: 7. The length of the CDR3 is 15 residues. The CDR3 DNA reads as TGTGCCAGCAGTTTACTCGGGGGGATCCTAGAGACCCAGTACTTC. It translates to CASSLLGGILETQYF.

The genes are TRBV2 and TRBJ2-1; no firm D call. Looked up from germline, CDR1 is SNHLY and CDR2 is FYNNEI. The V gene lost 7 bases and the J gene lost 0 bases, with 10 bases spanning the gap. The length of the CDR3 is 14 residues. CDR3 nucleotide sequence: TGTGCCAGCATGGGCAGGAGCTCCTACAATGAGCAGTTCTTC. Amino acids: CASMGRSSYNEQFF.

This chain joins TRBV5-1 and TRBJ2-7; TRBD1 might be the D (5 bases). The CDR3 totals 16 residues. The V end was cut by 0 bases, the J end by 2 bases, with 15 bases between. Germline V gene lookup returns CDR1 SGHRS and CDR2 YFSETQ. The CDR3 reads CASSLVSGAPPYEQYF. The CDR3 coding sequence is TGCGCCAGCAGCTTGGTATCTGGGGCGCCGCCCTACGAGCAGTACTTC. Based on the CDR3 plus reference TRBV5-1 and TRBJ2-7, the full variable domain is KAGVTQTPRYLIKTRGQQVTLSCSPISGHRSVSWYQQTPGQGLQFLFEYFSETQRNKGNFPGRFSGRQFSNSRSEMNVSTLELGDSALYLCASSLVSGAPPYEQYFGPGTRLTVT.

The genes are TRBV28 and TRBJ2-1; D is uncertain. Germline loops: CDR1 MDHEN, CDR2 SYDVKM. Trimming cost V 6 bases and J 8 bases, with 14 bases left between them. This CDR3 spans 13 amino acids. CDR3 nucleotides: TGTGCCAGCAGGGGCCTTCTGGCCGATGAGCAGTTCTTC. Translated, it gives CASRGLLADEQFF.